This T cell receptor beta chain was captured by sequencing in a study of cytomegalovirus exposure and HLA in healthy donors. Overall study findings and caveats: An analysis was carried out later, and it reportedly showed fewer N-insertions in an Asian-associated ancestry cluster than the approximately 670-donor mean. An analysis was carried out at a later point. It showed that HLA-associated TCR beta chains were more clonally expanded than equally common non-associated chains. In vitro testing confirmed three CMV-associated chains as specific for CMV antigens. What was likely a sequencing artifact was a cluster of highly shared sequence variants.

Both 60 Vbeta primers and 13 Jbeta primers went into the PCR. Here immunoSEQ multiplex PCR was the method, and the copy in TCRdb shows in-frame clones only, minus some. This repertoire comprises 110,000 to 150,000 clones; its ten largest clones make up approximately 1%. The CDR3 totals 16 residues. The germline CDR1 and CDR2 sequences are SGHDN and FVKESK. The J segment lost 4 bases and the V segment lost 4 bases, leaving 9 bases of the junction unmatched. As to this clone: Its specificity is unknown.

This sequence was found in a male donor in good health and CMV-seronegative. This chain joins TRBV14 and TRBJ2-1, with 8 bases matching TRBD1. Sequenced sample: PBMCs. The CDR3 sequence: CASSPGGREVYNEQFF. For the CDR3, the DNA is TGTGCCAGCAGCCCAGGGGGCAGGGAAGTTTACAATGAGCAGTTCTTC.